These T cell receptor beta chains were read from a single sample in a study of T cell responses to AZD1222 COVID-19 vaccine. Some clones are missing from TCRdb's copy, which holds only in-frame ones; the method was immunoSEQ multiplex PCR. The sample lists 95,000 to 100,000 clones, roughly 87% occurring once. Sequencing was performed on peripheral blood, taken on day 0 of AZD1222 vaccination. These receptors came from an adult in good health. CDR3s include the opening cysteine and the closing phenylalanine or tryptophan. The order of the fields is V gene, J gene, clone size, D gene, CDR3 protein, CDR3 DNA. The D gene is left open where the match is weak. Expanded clones are given a class, and other clones once, few, many or no size at all.

>TRBV10-3|TRBJ2-1|-|TRBD1
CAISESRQGAYNEQFF
TGTGCCATCAGTGAGTCGAGGCAGGGGGCTTACAATGAGCAGTTCTTC
>TRBV28|TRBJ1-2|-|-
CASSFGSYGYTF
TGTGCCAGCAGTTTCGGCAGTTATGGCTACACCTTC
>TRBV29-1|TRBJ2-7|-|TRBD2
CSVLLHLSGYSYEQYF
TGCAGCGTCCTACTGCACCTTAGCGGGTACTCCTACGAGCAGTACTTC
>TRBV7-9|TRBJ2-3|-|-
CASSASADTQYF
TGTGCCAGCAGCGCCTCCGCCGATACGCAGTATTTT
>TRBV30|TRBJ1-6|few|-
CAWNLNSNNSPLHF
TGTGCCTGGAATTTGAACAGCAATAATTCACCCCTCCACTTT
>TRBV5-5|TRBJ1-4|-|TRBD1
CASSSGTGSYEKLFF
TGTGCCAGCAGCTCCGGGACAGGGTCTTATGAAAAACTGTTTTTT
>TRBV7-2|TRBJ2-4|-|TRBD2
CASSWRLAGDFNIQYF
TGTGCCAGCAGCTGGAGACTAGCGGGAGATTTTAACATTCAGTACTTC
>TRBV7-9|TRBJ2-5|once|-
CASSRLISETQYF
TGTGCCAGCAGCCGTCTAATTTCGGAGACCCAGTACTTC
>TRBV5-5|TRBJ1-3|-|-
CASTPFPNRAGNTIYF
TGTGCCAGCACCCCCTTCCCCAACAGGGCTGGAAACACCATATATTTT
>TRBV29-1|TRBJ2-7|-|-
CSVSDSYEQYF
TGCAGCGTTTCTGACAGCTACGAGCAGTACTTC
>TRBV7-9|TRBJ2-3|-|TRBD2
CASSLVAGVGNTQYF
TGTGCCAGCAGCTTAGTAGCGGGAGTTGGAAATACGCAGTATTTT
>TRBV6-5|TRBJ2-5|-|-
CASSVGTFKETQYF
TGTGCCAGCAGCGTAGGGACCTTCAAGGAGACCCAGTACTTC
>TRBV7-9|TRBJ2-7|few|TRBD1
CASSPGGLTGGKEQYF
TGTGCCAGCAGCCCCGGAGGGCTGACAGGGGGGAAAGAGCAGTACTTC
>TRBV28|TRBJ2-5|-|TRBD1
CASSSDRLRWTQYF
TGTGCCAGCAGTTCGGACAGGCTAAGGTGGACCCAGTACTTC
>TRBV5-8|TRBJ1-1|-|-
CASSSWVKRNTEAFF
TGTGCCAGCAGCTCCTGGGTGAAACGGAACACTGAAGCTTTCTTT
>TRBV5-6|TRBJ1-4|-|-
CASSDQGLHEKLFF
TGTGCCAGCAGCGATCAGGGGCTCCATGAAAAACTGTTTTTT
>TRBV24-1|TRBJ2-6|once|-
CATSEWTGSGANVLTF
TGTGCCACCAGTGAGTGGACCGGCTCTGGGGCCAACGTCCTGACTTTC
>TRBV2|TRBJ2-2|-|-
CASSVLAGELFF
TGTGCCAGCAGTGTTTTAGCCGGGGAGCTGTTTTTT
>TRBV4-2|TRBJ2-7|few|TRBD2
CASSETSGSYEQYF
TGTGCCAGCAGCGAGACTAGCGGGAGTTACGAGCAGTACTTC
>TRBV19|TRBJ2-1|-|TRBD2
CASAAGRALYNEQFF
TGTGCCAGCGCTGCCGGGAGGGCCTTGTACAATGAGCAGTTCTTC
>TRBV19|TRBJ2-3|-|-
CASSDGTDTQYF
TGTGCCAGTAGTGATGGCACAGATACGCAGTATTTT
>TRBV11-2|TRBJ1-6|-|-
CASSLGFDRTPLHF
TGTGCCAGCAGCTTAGGATTCGACAGGACTCCCCTCCACTTT
>TRBV28|TRBJ2-5|-|TRBD1
CASSGTMRQGASEETQYF
TGTGCCAGCAGCGGGACCATGAGACAGGGGGCATCGGAAGAGACCCAGTACTTC
>TRBV7-2|TRBJ1-4|-|-
CASSFKGTEKLFF
TGTGCCAGCAGCTTTAAAGGGACCGAAAAACTGTTTTTT
>TRBV27|TRBJ2-3|few|TRBD2
CASSLELAGGMDTQYF
TGTGCCAGCAGTTTAGAACTAGCGGGAGGCATGGATACGCAGTATTTT
>TRBV19|TRBJ1-2|-|-
CASRKTDHIDSKFNYGYTF
TGTGCCAGTAGAAAAACGGACCATATCGACAGCAAATTCAACTATGGCTACACCTTC
>TRBV27|TRBJ1-4|-|-
CASGHGGAGKLFF
TGTGCCAGCGGTCATGGGGGGGCGGGAAAACTGTTTTTT
>TRBV11-3|TRBJ2-1|once|TRBD2
CASSFTSGRDNEQFF
TGTGCCAGCAGCTTCACTAGCGGGAGGGACAATGAGCAGTTCTTC